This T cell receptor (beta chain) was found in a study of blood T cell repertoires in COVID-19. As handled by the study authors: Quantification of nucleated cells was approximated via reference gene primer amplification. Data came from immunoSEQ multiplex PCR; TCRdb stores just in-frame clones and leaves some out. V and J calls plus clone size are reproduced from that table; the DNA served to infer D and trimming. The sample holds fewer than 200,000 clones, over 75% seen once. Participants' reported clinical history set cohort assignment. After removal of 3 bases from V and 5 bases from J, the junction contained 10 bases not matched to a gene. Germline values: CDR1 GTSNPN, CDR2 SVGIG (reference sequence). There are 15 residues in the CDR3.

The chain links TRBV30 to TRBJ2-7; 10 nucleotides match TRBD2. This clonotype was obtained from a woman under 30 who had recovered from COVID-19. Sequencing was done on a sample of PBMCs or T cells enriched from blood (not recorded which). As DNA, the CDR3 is TGTGCCTGGAGGCTAGCGGGAGCCCGGGGAGACGAGCAGTACTTC. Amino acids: CAWRLAGARGDEQYF.